This TCR beta chain was captured in a study of blood T cell repertoires in COVID-19. The wider study: T cells, B-cell-depleted T cells, or PBMCs provided the cDNA or gDNA that served as material.

Measured with immunoSEQ multiplex PCR; TCRdb has only the in-frame clones, and not every one. Of approximately 190,000 clones listed, roughly 82% are singletons. The CDR3 has 14 residues. Germline V gene lookup returns CDR1 PRHDT and CDR2 FYEKMQ (reference sequence). Trimming at V came to 3 bases and at J to 7 bases, leaving 7 bases not matched to a gene. In terms of age and location, participants ranged from about 18 to 95 years and lived in approximately 26 US areas. Cohort assignment relied on participant-reported clinical history. The sequenced sample consisted of PBMCs or T cells enriched from blood (not recorded which). The receptor comes from a woman aged 55 to 70 with acute COVID-19. J is TRBJ2-7 and V is TRBV13; 9 bases are a match to TRBD1. CDR3 amino acids: CASSFGQGTGEQYF. In DNA, the CDR3 is TGTGCCAGCAGCTTCGGACAGGGGACGGGAGAGCAGTACTTC.